Below, 4 T cell receptor beta chains from the same sample are listed, as sequenced in a study of OX40 agonist ivuxolimab in advanced cancers. The library was produced with the immunoSEQ multiplex PCR assay. Here the immuneACCESS table is served through TCRdb, limited to in-frame sequences with V and J called. Missing clones are a known gap in these copies; in checked studies unresolved V genes cover under half, and the rest lacks a known reason. This sample comprises around 38,000 clones, 92% of them detected only once. The ten largest clones add up to less than 9.5% of the sample. The material was CD4+ or CD8+ T cells sorted from blood, obtained in a trial of the OX40 agonist ivuxolimab. The source is an adult with an advanced solid tumor such as melanoma, head and neck, liver or kidney cancer.

V usage is TRBV27 and J usage is TRBJ1-3, with D maybe TRBD1 (6 bases). The CDR3 extends over 13 amino acids. The ends were cut back, 6 bases at V and 2 bases at J, with 8 bases in the middle. Germline lookup yields CDR1 MNHEY and CDR2 SMNVEV (reference sequence). CDR3 region: CASRRTAGNTIYF. In nucleotides, the CDR3 is TGTGCCAGCAGGCGGACAGCTGGAAACACCATATATTTT.

This chain uses TRBV6-5 with TRBJ2-5, with 8 nucleotides matching TRBD2. The germline V gene has CDR1 MNHEY and CDR2 SVGAGI. J was trimmed by 5 bases and V by 2 bases; bases with no gene match: 10. There are 16 residues in the CDR3. CDR3 residues: CASSYTAGRASETQYF. In DNA form, the CDR3 reads TGTGCCAGCAGTTACACGGCCGGGAGGGCCTCCGAGACCCAGTACTTC.

This chain uses TRBV27 with TRBJ2-7; 7 bases are a match to TRBD2. CDR1 is MNHEY and CDR2 is SMNVEV in the germline V gene (reference sequence). This CDR3 comprises 16 residues. Trimming removed 5 bases from V and 0 bases from J; junction bases left unmatched: 10. The CDR3 spells CASSPSAGVVSYEQYF. In DNA, the CDR3 is TGTGCCAGCAGTCCCTCGGCGGGGGTTGTCTCCTACGAGCAGTACTTC.

The genes are TRBV2 and TRBJ2-1; TRBD2 matches 12 bases. The CDR3 has 15 amino acids. Germline V gene lookup returns CDR1 SNHLY and CDR2 FYNNEI. The V and J ends lost 9 bases and 3 bases, in that order; junction bases with no gene match: 6. The CDR3 coding sequence is TGTGCCAGTCGGAGGACTAGCGGGAACTACAATGAGCAGTTCTTC. Protein product: CASRRTSGNYNEQFF.